A selection of T cell receptor beta chains follows, all from one sample in a study of radiation and T cells in renal cell carcinoma. Using immunoSEQ multiplex PCR, the repertoire was profiled, and TCRdb retains in-frame clones only, with some absent. The sample records some 150,000 clones, over 65% being singletons. The sample here was blood, taken from a patient whose treatment included radiotherapy and nephrectomy. The receptors here all came from a woman aged 45-65 years with renal cell carcinoma. Each CDR3 is given with its conserved first and last residue. Fields, in order: V gene, clone size, D gene, J gene, CDR3 protein, CDR3 DNA. The D gene is left open where the match is weak. Clone sizes are given selectively: once, few, many, or a class where the clone is expanded.

TRBV7-9	once	-	TRBJ2-7	CASSLGAEQYF	TGTGCCAGCAGCTTAGGGGCCGAGCAGTACTTC
TRBV7-2	-	-	TRBJ2-3	CASSLERRRPPDTQYF	TGTGCCAGCAGCTTAGAACGTCGGCGGCCCCCGGATACGCAGTATTTT
TRBV5-5	few	-	TRBJ1-1	CASSLKGDTEAFF	TGTGCCAGCAGCTTGAAAGGGGACACTGAAGCTTTCTTT
TRBV5-5	-	-	TRBJ2-7	CASSSGTHEQYF	TGTGCCAGCAGCTCGGGGACACACGAGCAGTACTTC
TRBV7-2	-	TRBD2	TRBJ2-3	CASSLAGRGTTDTQYF	TGTGCCAGCAGCTTAGCGGGGCGGGGGACCACAGATACGCAGTATTTT
TRBV28	-	TRBD1	TRBJ2-7	CASSPHRDRGTEQYF	TGTGCCAGCAGTCCCCACCGGGACAGGGGGACCGAGCAGTACTTC
TRBV5-6	few	-	TRBJ1-1	CASSLEGSAFF	TGTGCCAGCAGCTTGGAGGGATCAGCTTTCTTT
TRBV30	few	TRBD1	TRBJ1-6	CAWSPQGARPLHF	TGTGCCTGGAGTCCACAGGGGGCCAGGCCCCTCCACTTT
TRBV2	few	-	TRBJ1-1	CASSRETGTEAFF	TGTGCCAGCAGTCGAGAGACAGGCACTGAAGCTTTCTTT
TRBV20-1	-	-	TRBJ1-1	CSARGQKEAFF	TGCAGTGCTAGAGGACAGAAAGAAGCTTTCTTT
TRBV4-3	-	-	TRBJ2-7	CASSQVDRNYEQYF	TGCGCCAGCAGCCAAGTCGATAGGAACTACGAGCAGTACTTC
TRBV5-1	-	-	TRBJ1-1	CASSLFSVNTEAFF	TGCGCCAGCAGCTTGTTTAGCGTGAACACTGAAGCTTTCTTT
TRBV10-3	-	TRBD2	TRBJ2-1	CAISLQESGRGNEQFF	TGTGCCATCAGCCTGCAGGAGAGCGGGAGGGGCAATGAGCAGTTCTTC
TRBV7-2	-	-	TRBJ2-2	CASSFRATGELFF	TGTGCCAGCAGCTTCAGGGCCACCGGGGAGCTGTTTTTT
TRBV13	-	-	TRBJ1-2	CASSFWTANYGYTF	TGTGCCAGCAGCTTTTGGACAGCAAACTATGGCTACACCTTC